This T cell receptor beta chain was sequenced in a study of CD8+CD57+ T cells in acquired aplastic anemia. In patients chosen for sequencing, flow cytometry had shown CD8+CD57+ cell expansion. The use of genomic DNA as template underpinned the TCR beta VDJ and CDR3 profiling. TCRdb independently ran MiXCR on the reads; one entry per CDR3 protein. Among about 470,000 distinct CDR3 sequences, about a third were seen once, and the ten largest hold around 0.82%. Of note for this clonotype: An end of the junction differs from the germline gene, which may be a read error.

The CDR3 contains 12 residues. Germline lookup yields CDR1 ENHRY and CDR2 SYGVKD. This receptor was obtained from a human donor with aplastic anemia. The sample consisted of sorted CD4+, CD8+, or CD8+CD57+ T cells (not recorded which) from PBMCs. V usage is TRBV10-3 and J usage is TRBJ2-5; weak D call: TRBD2 (6 bases). Written as DNA, the CDR3 is TGTGCCAGCAAACCCCCGGGAGAGACCCAGTGCTTC. Protein: CASKPPGETQCF.